Presented here are 2 T cell receptor beta chains from one specimen sequenced in a study of graft-versus-host responses after intestinal transplantation. Antigens of these TCRs are unknown. Profiled with immunoSEQ multiplex PCR; TCRdb holds only in-frame clones, not every one. The sample carries 90,000 to 150,000 clones, 85% to 95% recorded once. The sample here was unstimulated CD8+ T cells sorted from spleen or lymph node cells, taken before intestinal transplant. The receptor source for this set is a human donor who received an intestinal transplant.

The chain joins TRBV9 to TRBJ2-5; no firm D call. The germline V and J ends were trimmed by 0 bases and 7 bases, with 10 bases remaining between them. CDR1 is SGDLS, CDR2 YYNGEE, per germline. The CDR3 runs to 13 residues. The CDR3 here is CASSVGTGRTQYF. The CDR3 DNA reads as TGTGCCAGCAGCGTAGGAACCGGGCGGACCCAGTACTTC.

V gene TRBV25-1 combines with J gene TRBJ2-1, with 7 bases identical to TRBD2. CDR1 is MGHDK and CDR2 is SYGVNS in the germline V gene. The CDR3 is 13 residues long. J gave up 12 bases and V 6 bases, and 11 bases lay outside the gene matches. The CDR3 DNA reads TGTGCCAGCAGGGCGACTAGCTCGAAGGCGCAGTTCTTC. Its translation is CASRATSSKAQFF.